The following is a T cell receptor (beta chain) sequence with its context. Its specificity is unknown. Trimming cost V 0 bases and J 3 bases, with 7 bases left between them. This CDR3 has 14 amino acids. The germline V gene has CDR1 SGHRS and CDR2 YFSETQ. This entry comes from a study of STAT3 mutations in large granular lymphocyte leukemia. Notes on the study in general: After therapy, about 35% of the 18 patients switched clonotypes, all new clones STAT3 wild type. At least one immunodominant TCR beta clonotype appeared in every T-cell large granular lymphocyte leukemia patient.

Assay: immunoSEQ multiplex PCR; the TCRdb copy retains only in-frame clones and omits some. The table records fewer than 2,000 clones, 86% of them present only once. The source material was peripheral blood mononuclear cells. This TCR came from a woman between 35 and 50 years old with T-cell large granular lymphocyte leukemia. Some clones in this sample may be carry-over from other donors' samples. This chain joins TRBV5-1 and TRBJ2-1; unclear D gene. The CDR3 region is CASSLGRNYNEQFF. In DNA, the CDR3 is TGCGCCAGCAGCTTGGGCCGGAACTACAATGAGCAGTTCTTC.